One sample yielded the 12 T cell receptor beta chains listed below, sequenced in a study of blood T cell repertoires in COVID-19. TCRdb's copy holds only in-frame clones and misses some; the assay was immunoSEQ multiplex PCR. The sample yields 150,000 to 200,000 clones, around two thirds seen once. Specimen: peripheral blood. All receptors derive from a woman of 80 years or more with acute or convalescent COVID-19.

The chain carries TRBV28 and TRBJ2-3; 9 bases align to TRBD1. V shed 6 bases, J shed 3 bases, and the junction held 7 bases outside the gene matches. The germline gives CDR1 MDHEN, CDR2 SYDVKM. CDR3 length: 15 amino acids. As DNA, the CDR3 is TGTGCCAGCAGCACTGGGGGACAGGGAACAGATACGCAGTATTTT. Translation gives CASSTGGQGTDTQYF.

V and J are TRBV6-5 and TRBJ2-7; a weak D match, TRBD1 (5 bases). Germline-derived CDR1 and CDR2 are MNHEY and SVGAGI. The CDR3 is 15 residues long. The ends were cut back, 0 bases at V and 2 bases at J, with 11 bases in the middle. Written as DNA, the CDR3 is TGTGCCAGCAGTTACTCAGGGGTGGCTGCCTACGAGCAGTACTTC. Amino acid sequence: CASSYSGVAAYEQYF.

This chain connects TRBV27 to TRBJ2-7; 7 bases are a match to TRBD2. The CDR3 is 17 residues long. The V gene end was trimmed by 5 bases and the J gene end by 3 bases; junction bases not matched to a gene: 16. Per the germline V gene, CDR1 is MNHEY and CDR2 is SMNVEV (reference sequence). The CDR3 nucleotides are TGTGCCAGCAGTCCGGGAATAAGCATAGCGGGTAACTACGAGCAGTACTTC. Translated: CASSPGISIAGNYEQYF.

This clone has just one count. V is TRBV27 and J is TRBJ2-1, with TRBD2 matching over 12 bases. The V segment lost 2 bases and the J segment 15 bases; nucleotides outside the gene matches: 8. The CDR3 is 14 amino acids. Germline CDR1 and CDR2: MNHEY and SMNVEV (reference sequence). The CDR3 sequence is CASSLALAGGGMFF. As DNA, the CDR3 is TGTGCCAGCAGTTTAGCACTAGCGGGGGGAGGTATGTTCTTC.

The J gene is TRBJ2-2, the V gene TRBV7-9; TRBD2 agrees at 7 bases. The CDR3 has 16 residues. V lost 5 bases and J lost 4; bases outside the gene matches: 10. The germline V gene encodes CDR1 SEHNR and CDR2 FQNEAQ (reference sequence). For the CDR3, the DNA is TGTGCCAGCAGCCCTAGGGCGGGAGTGGGCACCGGGGAGCTGTTTTTT. Protein: CASSPRAGVGTGELFF.

V and J are TRBV2 and TRBJ1-2; D ambiguous. V gave up 6 bases and J gave up 3 bases, with 11 bases separating them. CDR3 length: 13 residues. Germline lookup yields CDR1 SNHLY and CDR2 FYNNEI. For the CDR3, the DNA is TGTGCCAGCAGAAACCTAGACCACTATGGCTACACCTTC. Amino acids: CASRNLDHYGYTF.

This clone appeared once. The rearrangement joins TRBV10-1 to TRBJ2-7, with a possible D match to TRBD1 (5 bases). V was trimmed by 2 bases and J by 2 bases, leaving 13 bases between them. The CDR3 spans 15 residues. Germline assignment: CDR1 WNHNN and CDR2 SYGVQD (reference sequence). The CDR3 DNA reads as TGCGCCAGCAGTGAGGGGAACGCGGACACCTACGAGCAGTACTTC. This translates into CASSEGNADTYEQYF.

V is TRBV3-1 (or the pseudogene TRBV3-2) and J is TRBJ2-3; 7 nucleotides line up with TRBD2. The CDR3 is 14 amino acids. Per germline, CDR1 LGHDT and CDR2 YNNKEL (reference sequence). J lost 4 bases, V lost 1 base, and 2 bases had no gene match. CDR3 sequence (DNA): TGTGCCAGCAGCCAAGGGGAGGGCGCAGATACGCAGTATTTT. Translating gives CASSQGEGADTQYF.

This clone appeared once. The V and J genes are TRBV6-2 or TRBV6-3 and TRBJ2-3; 8 bases match TRBD1. Germline V gene lookup returns CDR1 MNHEY and CDR2 SVGEGT. The CDR3 has 18 amino acids. V dropped 2 bases and J dropped 0; count of bases not matched to a gene: 10. DNA for the CDR3: TGTGCCAGCAGTTACCTTCCGACAGGGGCGTCTAGCACAGATACGCAGTATTTT. It yields the protein CASSYLPTGASSTDTQYF.

The chain has TRBV5-4 and TRBJ2-3; D may be TRBD2 (6 bases). The length of the CDR3 is 14 residues. From germline, CDR1 is SGHNT and CDR2 YYREEE (reference sequence). V was shortened by 3 bases and J by 5 bases, with 13 bases between the two germline ends. The CDR3 spells CASSSGPGEDTQYF. In nucleotides, the CDR3 is TGTGCCAGCAGCTCGGGTCCGGGGGAAGATACGCAGTATTTT.

The chain employs TRBV10-3 and TRBJ1-1; D is possibly TRBD1 (6 bases). Germline V lookup: CDR1 ENHRY, CDR2 SYGVKD. The ends were cut back, 3 bases at V and 1 base at J, with 18 bases in the middle. There are 17 residues in the CDR3. The CDR3 coding sequence is TGTGCCATCAGTGACAGCATCGGGACAAACGCGAACACTGAAGCTTTCTTT. Encoded protein: CAISDSIGTNANTEAFF.

J is TRBJ1-3 and V is TRBV6-5, with D tentatively TRBD1 (6 bases). This CDR3 is built from 15 residues. V was clipped by 6 bases and J by 0 bases, with 12 bases between them. The germline gives CDR1 MNHEY, CDR2 SVGAGI. In DNA form, the CDR3 reads TGTGCCAGCAGGACGGACAGAGGCTCTGGAAACACCATATATTTT. It yields the protein CASRTDRGSGNTIYF.